These 13 T cell receptor beta chains were sequenced from one sample in a study of blood T cells in healthy people across ages. Combining a sample-barcoded 5' primer with a J-beta primer mix, a second PCR ran for roughly 6 to 12 cycles. TCRdb reprocessed the 5' RACE reads via MiXCR and lists one record per CDR3 protein. The sample shows some 760,000 distinct CDR3 sequences, around 25% of them seen only once. These sequences were also reported in another study, on T cells of mothers and their children.

Sequenced sample: blood. These receptors were taken from a boy aged 5-17 years in good health.

The genes are TRBV2 and TRBJ2-7; possibly TRBD2 for D (6 bases). V gave up 1 base and J gave up 3 bases, with 7 bases separating them. CDR1 and CDR2 (germline): SNHLY, FYNNEI. The CDR3 sequence is 13 residues long. CDR3 amino acids: CASSEVTSYEQYF. DNA for the CDR3: TGTGCCAGCAGTGAAGTGACTAGCTACGAGCAGTACTTC.

V usage is TRBV7-8 and J usage is TRBJ1-2; D is unclear. From germline, CDR1 is SGHVS and CDR2 FQNEAQ. The V and J ends lost 0 bases and 0 bases respectively, with 8 bases between them. The CDR3 runs to 15 residues. CDR3 in amino acids: CASSLAVRSNYGYTF. The CDR3 DNA reads as TGTGCCAGCAGCTTAGCGGTGCGGTCTAACTATGGCTACACCTTC.

The V gene is TRBV14, the J gene TRBJ1-4; TRBD1 is a possible D gene (5 bases). This CDR3 is built from 14 residues. The ends were cut back, 4 bases at V and 6 bases at J, with 12 bases in the middle. In germline, CDR1 is SGHDN, CDR2 FVKESK. CDR3 loop: CASSLGGVDEKLFF. In DNA form, the CDR3 reads TGTGCCAGCAGCCTCGGGGGAGTGGATGAAAAACTGTTTTTT.

The genes are TRBV3-1 and TRBJ2-7; D is perhaps TRBD2 (6 bases). Germline V gives CDR1 LGHDT, CDR2 YNNKEL (reference sequence). V was cut by 5 bases and J by 3 bases, with 17 bases left in between. The length of the CDR3 is 15 residues. CDR3 bases: TGTGCCAGCAGCTCCCCGGCCGGGAGTGACTACGAGCAGTACTTC. Its protein product is CASSSPAGSDYEQYF.

In nucleotides, the CDR3 is TGCAGTGCTATTCGTGGGAGTTCCCAAGAGACCCAGTACTTC. Its translation: CSAIRGSSQETQYF. V is TRBV20-1 and J is TRBJ2-5, with D perhaps TRBD2 (5 bases). This CDR3 is 14 amino acids long. CDR1 is DFQATT, CDR2 SNEGSKA, per germline (reference sequence). The germline V and J ends were trimmed by 4 bases and 1 base, with 13 bases remaining between them.

This clonotype was counted between two and nine times. The V gene is TRBV29-1, the J gene TRBJ2-5; unclear D gene. The end of the DNA fits TRBJ2-1 better, so the J call may be wrong. Germline CDR1 SQVTM, CDR2 ANQGSEA. The CDR3 has 11 amino acids. The CDR3 sequence is CSVEKGMEQFF. Written as DNA, the CDR3 is TGCAGCGTTGAGAAAGGGATGGAGCAGTTCTTC.

This clonotype was detected only a few times. This rearrangement joins TRBV5-1 to TRBJ1-6, with D perhaps matching TRBD1 (5 bases). V lost 0 bases and J lost 8, with 12 bases in between. Germline V gene sequence: CDR1 SGHRS, CDR2 YFSETQ. The CDR3 runs to 15 residues. CDR3 nucleotides: TGCGCCAGCAGCTTGGCCGGGACGGTGTATTCACCCCTCCACTTT. This sequence encodes CASSLAGTVYSPLHF.

This clonotype was found a few times. The V and J genes are TRBV2 and TRBJ2-3; D unclear. This CDR3 comprises 13 residues. CDR1 SNHLY and CDR2 FYNNEI come from the germline V gene. Trimming left V 4 bases short and J 5 bases short, with 10 bases between. CDR3 nucleotides: TGTGCCAGCAGTGTTCGAGATATAGATACGCAGTATTTT. Its protein is CASSVRDIDTQYF.

The table lists this clonotype with a few counts. It is likely a read error, because the conserved phenylalanine at the end of the CDR3 is missing. The V gene is TRBV5-1, the J gene TRBJ2-1; D is ambiguous. Trimming pared 6 bases from V and 0 bases from J, leaving 16 bases between. The CDR3 loop spans 16 amino acids. Germline V gene data show CDR1 as SGHRS and CDR2 as YFSETQ. Written as DNA, the CDR3 is TGCGCCAGCATGGACGGTTCAGGTAGCTCCTACAATGAGCAGTTCCTC. It is translated as CASMDGSGSSYNEQFL.

The chain carries TRBV11-2 and TRBJ1-2; no clear D gene. Germline lookup yields CDR1 SGHAT and CDR2 FQNNGV. The ends were cut back, 1 base at V and 4 bases at J, with 10 bases in the middle. This CDR3 is built from 14 residues. In DNA, the CDR3 is TGTGCCAGCAGCTTAGGAGGGAACCTCTATGGCTACACCTTC. This translates into CASSLGGNLYGYTF.

In its sample, this clonotype was seen a few times. The chain uses TRBV19 and TRBJ2-7, with D tentatively TRBD1 or TRBD2 (5 bases each). The CDR3 runs to 13 residues. V was trimmed by 3 bases and J by 9 bases, leaving 15 bases between them. The V gene's germline CDR1 is LNHDA and CDR2 SQIVND (reference sequence). The CDR3 region is CASSMGPAERQYF. CDR3 nucleotide sequence: TGTGCCAGTAGTATGGGACCCGCGGAGCGGCAGTACTTC.

On this clonotype: Given the absence of the conserved phenylalanine or tryptophan at the CDR3 end, a read error is likely. The rearrangement uses TRBV12-3 or TRBV12-4 and TRBJ2-3; D possibly corresponds to TRBD2 (5 bases). The V end was cut by 6 bases, the J end by 0 bases, with 7 bases between. The CDR3 loop spans 13 amino acids. Here the CDR3 DNA reads TGTGCCAGCAGCTCGGGGAGCACAGATACGCAGTATTCT. Translation gives CASSSGSTDTQYS.

This clonotype was seen more than once but under ten times. The chain has TRBV2 and TRBJ2-5; TRBD1 aligns across 12 bases. Matching the DNA end better, TRBJ2-1 makes the J call doubtful. CDR3 size: 15 residues. Germline lookup yields CDR1 SNHLY and CDR2 FYNNEI. In nucleotides, the CDR3 is TGTGCCAGCAGTGAGAGGGACAGGGGGCCTGGTGAGCAGTTCTTC. The encoded protein is CASSERDRGPGEQFF.